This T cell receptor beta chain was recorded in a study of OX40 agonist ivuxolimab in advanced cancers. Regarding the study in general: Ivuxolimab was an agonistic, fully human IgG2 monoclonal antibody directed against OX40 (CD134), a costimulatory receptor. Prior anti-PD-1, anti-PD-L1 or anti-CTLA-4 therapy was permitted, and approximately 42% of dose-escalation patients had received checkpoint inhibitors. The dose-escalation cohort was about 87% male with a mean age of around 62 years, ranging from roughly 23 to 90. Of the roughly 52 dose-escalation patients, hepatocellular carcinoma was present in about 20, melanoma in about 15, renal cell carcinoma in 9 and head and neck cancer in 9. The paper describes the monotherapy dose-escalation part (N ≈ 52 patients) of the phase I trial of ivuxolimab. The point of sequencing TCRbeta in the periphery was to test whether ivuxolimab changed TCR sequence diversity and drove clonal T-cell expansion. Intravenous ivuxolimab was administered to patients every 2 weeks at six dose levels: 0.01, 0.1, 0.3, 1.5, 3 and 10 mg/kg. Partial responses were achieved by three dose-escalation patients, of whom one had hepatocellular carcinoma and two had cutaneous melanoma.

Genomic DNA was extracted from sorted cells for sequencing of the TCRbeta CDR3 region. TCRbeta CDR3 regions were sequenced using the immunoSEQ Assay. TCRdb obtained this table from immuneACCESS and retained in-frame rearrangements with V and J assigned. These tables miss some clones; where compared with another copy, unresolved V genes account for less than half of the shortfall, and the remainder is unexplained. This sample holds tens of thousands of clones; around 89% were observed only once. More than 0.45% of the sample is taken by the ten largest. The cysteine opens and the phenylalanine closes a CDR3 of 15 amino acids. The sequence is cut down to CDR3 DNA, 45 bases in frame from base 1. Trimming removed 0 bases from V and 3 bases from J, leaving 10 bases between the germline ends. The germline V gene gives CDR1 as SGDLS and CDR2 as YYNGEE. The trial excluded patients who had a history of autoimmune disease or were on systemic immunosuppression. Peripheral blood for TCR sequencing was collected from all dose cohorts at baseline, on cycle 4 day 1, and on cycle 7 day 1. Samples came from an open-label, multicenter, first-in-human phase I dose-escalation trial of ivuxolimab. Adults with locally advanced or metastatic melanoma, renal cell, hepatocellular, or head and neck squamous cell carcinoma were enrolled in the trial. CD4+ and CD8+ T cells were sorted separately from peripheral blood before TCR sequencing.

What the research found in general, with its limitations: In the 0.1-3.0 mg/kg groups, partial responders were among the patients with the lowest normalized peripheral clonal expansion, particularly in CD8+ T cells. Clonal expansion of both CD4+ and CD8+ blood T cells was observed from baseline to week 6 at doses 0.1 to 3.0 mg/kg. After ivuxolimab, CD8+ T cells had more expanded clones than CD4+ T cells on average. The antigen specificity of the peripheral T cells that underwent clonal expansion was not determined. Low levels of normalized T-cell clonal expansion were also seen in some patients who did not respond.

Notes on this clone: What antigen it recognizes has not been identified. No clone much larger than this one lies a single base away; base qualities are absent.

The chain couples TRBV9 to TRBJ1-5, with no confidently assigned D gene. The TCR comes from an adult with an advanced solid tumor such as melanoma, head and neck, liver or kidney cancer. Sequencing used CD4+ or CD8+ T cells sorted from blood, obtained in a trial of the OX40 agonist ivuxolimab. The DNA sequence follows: TGTGCCAGCAGCGTAGGGACGGCAAACAATCAGCCCCAGCATTTT. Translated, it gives CASSVGTANNQPQHF.